The 15 T cell receptor beta chains below all came from one sample that was sequenced in a study of T cell responses to AZD1222 COVID-19 vaccine. TCRdb's table, derived via immunoSEQ multiplex PCR, lists solely in-frame clones and lacks some. The sample contains around 100,000 clones, around nine tenths of which appear only once. The material was peripheral blood, obtained 28 days after the second AZD1222 dose. The receptors were sampled from an adult who received the AZD1222 COVID-19 vaccine.

The chain is built from TRBV19 and TRBJ1-5; D is undetermined. The CDR3 sequence is 14 residues long. Germline V gives CDR1 LNHDA, CDR2 SQIVND (reference sequence). V was trimmed by 2 bases and J by 1 base, leaving 6 bases between them. The CDR3 loop reads CASSISESNQPQHF. The DNA of the CDR3 is TGTGCCAGTAGTATAAGCGAGAGCAATCAGCCCCAGCATTTT. The whole variable domain, filled in from reference TRBV19 and TRBJ1-5, reads DGGITQSPKYLFRKEGQNVTLSCEQNLNHDAMYWYRQDPGQGLRLIYYSQIVNDFQKGDIAEGYSVSREKKESFPLTVTSAQKNPTAFYLCASSISESNQPQHFGDGTRLSIL.

The chain uses TRBV3-1 (or the pseudogene TRBV3-2) and TRBJ2-2; TRBD1 aligns across 8 bases. Germline V gene data show CDR1 as LGHDT and CDR2 as YNNKEL (reference sequence). The CDR3 extends over 16 amino acids. With 5 bases clipped from V and 3 bases from J, the junction kept 8 bases outside the gene matches. CDR3 sequence reads: CASSGFGQGHTGELFF. CDR3 nucleotide sequence: TGTGCCAGCAGCGGATTTGGACAGGGACACACCGGGGAGCTGTTTTTT.

The chain is built from TRBV7-9 and TRBJ2-7; D is unclear. This CDR3 region has 12 residues. Trimming stripped 0 bases from V and 6 bases from J, with 6 bases between. CDR1 is SEHNR, CDR2 FQNEAQ, per germline (reference sequence). As DNA, the CDR3 is TGTGCCAGCAGCTTAGCAGGGCGCGAGCAGTACTTC. It encodes CASSLAGREQYF.

This chain joins TRBV18 and TRBJ1-1, with 8 bases identical to TRBD1. The V and J ends lost 3 bases and 2 bases, in that order; junction bases with no gene match: 8. CDR1 and CDR2 (germline): KGHSH, LQKENI. This CDR3 contains 16 residues. Here the CDR3 reads CASSPKTGGLNTEAFF. The CDR3, as DNA: TGTGCCAGCTCACCCAAAACAGGGGGTTTAAACACTGAAGCTTTCTTT. The whole variable domain, filled in from reference TRBV18 and TRBJ1-1, reads NAGVMQNPRHLVRRRGQEARLRCSPMKGHSHVYWYRQLPEEGLKFMVYLQKENIIDESGMPKERFSAEFPKEGPSILRIQQVVRGDSAAYFCASSPKTGGLNTEAFFGQGTRLTVV.

V and J are TRBV12-3 or TRBV12-4 and TRBJ2-3; possibly TRBD2 for D (6 bases). The CDR3 totals 13 residues. Trimming took off 6 bases at V and 2 bases at J, with 9 bases between the two ends. The CDR3 region is CASSLGLTDTQYF. CDR3 bases: TGTGCCAGCAGCTTGGGACTCACAGATACGCAGTATTTT.

The V and J genes are TRBV27 and TRBJ2-5; D may be TRBD1 (5 bases). Trimming took 7 bases from V and 4 from J, leaving 10 bases between them. Germline assignment: CDR1 MNHEY and CDR2 SMNVEV (reference sequence). The CDR3 sequence is 12 residues long. CDR3 region: CASMGPGETQYF. CDR3 bases: TGTGCCAGCATGGGGCCGGGAGAGACCCAGTACTTC.

The rearrangement uses TRBV19 and TRBJ1-5; no definite D call. Germline lookup yields CDR1 LNHDA and CDR2 SQIVND (reference sequence). V was cut by 0 bases and J by 4 bases, with 4 bases left in between. This CDR3 is built from 13 residues. The CDR3 here is CASSIDGNQPQHF. CDR3 sequence (DNA): TGTGCCAGTAGTATAGACGGGAATCAGCCCCAGCATTTT.

This clone was seen once. The chain employs TRBV24-1 and TRBJ2-5; 7 bases match TRBD1. The CDR3 loop spans 14 amino acids. Germline V CDR1 and CDR2: KGHDR, SFDVKD. With V trimmed by 7 bases and J by 1 base, 5 bases remained unmatched. CDR3 sequence: CATRLDRVQETQYF. The CDR3 DNA reads as TGTGCCACCAGATTAGACAGGGTCCAAGAGACCCAGTACTTC.

Points on this clone: Different DNA sequences within this sample yield the same CDR3. This chain connects TRBV28 to TRBJ2-1; 11 bases match TRBD1. Germline V gene lookup returns CDR1 MDHEN and CDR2 SYDVKM. V was pared by 6 bases and J by 7 bases, with 5 bases of the junction left unmatched. There are 14 residues in the CDR3. CDR3 bases: TGTGCCAGCAGCGGGACAGGGGGTTATAATGAGCAGTTCTTC. Translating gives CASSGTGGYNEQFF.

V and J are TRBV6-1 and TRBJ1-2; D remains ambiguous. The CDR3 extends over 16 amino acids. The ends were cut back, 3 bases at V and 2 bases at J, with 16 bases in the middle. In germline, CDR1 is MNHNS, CDR2 SASEGT. The CDR3 coding sequence is TGTGCCAGCAGTGAGCCCCGGGTCTCGTCGAACTATGGCTACACCTTC. Protein sequence: CASSEPRVSSNYGYTF.

This chain joins TRBV18 and TRBJ1-2; a possible D gene is TRBD1 (6 bases). V shed 2 bases and J shed 2 bases, with 9 bases lying between them. Germline V CDR1 and CDR2: KGHSH, LQKENI. CDR3 size: 14 residues. CDR3 residues: CASSPDGGNYGYTF. The CDR3 bases are TGTGCCAGCTCACCAGATGGGGGCAACTATGGCTACACCTTC.

As for this clone: Other nucleotide sequences from this sample produce the same CDR3. The rearrangement uses TRBV7-9 and TRBJ2-5; D call uncertain. V lost 2 bases to trimming and J lost 5 bases, with 3 bases between them. The CDR3 has 11 residues. From germline, CDR1 is SEHNR and CDR2 FQNEAQ (reference sequence). Here the CDR3 reads CASSLKETQYF. In nucleotides, the CDR3 is TGTGCCAGCAGCTTAAAGGAGACCCAGTACTTC.

V is TRBV9 and J is TRBJ2-7; a possible D gene is TRBD1 (6 bases). This CDR3 spans 14 amino acids. CDR1 and CDR2 from the germline V gene are SGDLS and YYNGEE. V lost 0 bases and J lost 2, with 9 bases in between. This CDR3 reads CASSVEAGAYEQYF. DNA of the CDR3: TGTGCCAGCAGCGTAGAAGCAGGGGCCTACGAGCAGTACTTC.

The chain is built from TRBV4-3 and TRBJ2-2; no clear D gene. Germline V CDR1 and CDR2: LGHNA, YSLEER. The CDR3 is 14 residues long. Deletions cut 0 bases from V and 3 bases from J, with 5 bases between. The CDR3 is CASSQDEDTGELFF. CDR3 in DNA: TGCGCCAGCAGCCAAGATGAGGACACCGGGGAGCTGTTTTTT.

This sequence joins TRBV4-3 and TRBJ2-3; TRBD2 matches at 9 bases. CDR3 length equals 15 residues. The J segment lost 4 bases and the V segment lost 4 bases, leaving 6 bases of the junction unmatched. In germline, CDR1 is LGHNA, CDR2 YSLEER. CDR3 amino acids: CASSLGLASSDTQYF. CDR3 sequence (DNA): TGCGCCAGCAGCCTGGGACTAGCAAGTTCAGATACGCAGTATTTT.